This T cell receptor beta chain was profiled in a study of blood T cell repertoires in COVID-19. The table came from immunoSEQ multiplex PCR; TCRdb's copy has only in-frame clones and leaves some out. In the table there are 25,000 to 30,000 clones, about 85% of which are singletons. The CDR3 runs to 15 residues. Germline V lookup: CDR1 KGHSH, CDR2 LQKENI. With 5 bases clipped from V and 0 bases from J, the junction kept 4 bases outside the gene matches. The chain employs TRBV18 and TRBJ1-1, with 9 bases that match TRBD1. The TCR was taken from a man aged 50-59 years with active or convalescent COVID-19. The source material was peripheral blood. The CDR3 DNA is TGTGCCAGCTCAGGGACAGGGCTCATGAACACTGAAGCTTTCTTT. It translates to CASSGTGLMNTEAFF.